This record concerns one TCR beta chain sequence. Authors' data handling: Reference gene primer amplification gave estimated nucleated cell counts. Produced via immunoSEQ multiplex PCR; TCRdb's table is partial and in-frame only. D and trimming were read from the DNA, whereas the V and J calls and clone size are those reported in that table. The sample includes under 450,000 clones, over 75% of them seen just once. The CDR3 sequence is 14 residues long. V shed 4 bases and J 6 bases; nucleotides not matched to a gene: 5. The V gene's germline CDR1 is SGHRS and CDR2 YFSETQ. This sample is part of a study of blood T cell repertoires in COVID-19.

Sequencing was performed on PBMCs or T cells enriched from blood (not recorded which). The sequence derives from a man aged 25 to 45 who had recovered from COVID-19. V is TRBV5-1 and J is TRBJ2-1; TRBD1 matches at 9 bases. The CDR3 region is CASSRGQGVNEQFF. The CDR3 nucleotides read TGCGCCAGCAGCCGGGGACAGGGCGTCAATGAGCAGTTCTTC.